The clone carrying this T cell receptor beta chain was seen a handful of times. Its antigen is still unknown. This record belongs to a study of post-analysis software for immune sequencing data. Whole-study results and caveats: Relative to controls, patients had several TRBV segments at higher frequency, with TRBV5-6, TRBV5-1 and TRBV20-1 among these.

Unique molecular identifiers tagged the TCR beta cDNA libraries. TCRdb used MiXCR to reprocess the PCR reads, holding one entry per CDR3 protein. The sample shows hundreds of thousands of distinct CDR3 sequences, 30% of them seen only once. The germline CDR1 and CDR2 sequences are SNHLY and FYNNEI. The CDR3 runs 14 residues. V was shortened by 5 bases and J by 3 bases, with 10 bases between the two germline ends. The origin of this receptor is a girl aged 5-17 years with multiple sclerosis. The chain employs TRBV2 and TRBJ1-4, with D maybe TRBD1 (5 bases). Material for sequencing was blood. The CDR3 is CASSQGAPNEKLFF. CDR3 in DNA: TGTGCCAGCAGTCAGGGAGCCCCTAATGAAAAACTGTTTTTT.